This T cell receptor beta chain emerged from a study of blood T cells in healthy people across ages. Trimming left V 2 bases short and J 6 bases short, with 9 bases between. This CDR3 comprises 13 residues. Germline V gene lookup returns CDR1 SNHLY and CDR2 FYNNEI. For the second PCR, which ran for about 6 to 11 cycles, a sample-barcoded 5' primer and a J-beta primer mix were used. Each sample provided no less than 2.5 million CDR3-containing paired-end reads. TCRdb itself ran the 5' RACE reads through MiXCR, one entry per CDR3 protein. The repertoire has approximately 360,000 distinct CDR3 sequences, approximately 52% of them found once; the top ten carry around 50%.

The sample comprised blood. The V gene is TRBV2, the J gene TRBJ2-3, with D possibly called TRBD1 or TRBD2 (5 bases each). The TCR sequence derives from a man in his 60s in good health. CDR3 coding DNA: TGTGCCAGCAGTGAACACTGGGGGGATACGCAGTATTTT. It encodes CASSEHWGDTQYF.